This TCR beta chain appears in the sequencing data of a study of T-cell memory formation after mild COVID-19. Study-level information: Largely donor-specific TCR clusters were found.

Each CDR3 protein is one row after TCRdb ran MiXCR on the 5' RACE reads. Among 150,000 to 200,000 distinct CDR3 sequences, around 30% were seen once, and the ten largest hold around 11%. This clonotype was seen a few times. Antigen specificity is unknown. Study-level findings and limits: Among contracting clones, CD4+ were mainly CM/EM and CD8+ enriched in EMRA. The appearance of some responding clones in pre-infection memory suggested that cross-reactive memory joined.

Sequencing was done on a sample of PBMCs or a T cell subset sorted from them (not recorded which). This TCR derives from an adult woman who had mild COVID-19 (a few samples of this study predate the infection). Cell type and time point are not known.

CDR3 region: CASSYDRADEKLFF. CDR3 nucleotide sequence: TGTGCCAGCAGTTACGACAGGGCCGATGAAAAACTGTTTTTT. This chain connects TRBV6-6 to TRBJ1-4; TRBD1 agrees at 7 bases. The CDR3 runs to 14 residues. V dropped 2 bases and J dropped 6; count of bases not matched to a gene: 3. Germline loops: CDR1 MNHNY, CDR2 SVGAGI (reference sequence).